This is a list of T cell receptor beta chains from one sample in a study of blood T cell repertoires in COVID-19. Generated by immunoSEQ multiplex PCR, the TCRdb table keeps only in-frame clones and is missing some. The sample lists about 240,000 clones, 82% occurring once. Material for sequencing was peripheral blood. The receptors here all came from a woman aged 65 to 85 with acute or convalescent COVID-19. CDR3s include the opening cysteine and the closing phenylalanine or tryptophan. The D gene is left open where the match is weak. Where a row states a size, it is once, few, many or the class of an expanded clone; other rows omit it.

J,D,V,size,DNA,CDR3
TRBJ2-3,TRBD1,TRBV4-2,.,TGTGCCAGCAGCCAAAGGGGACAGGGGGCCTCAGATACGCAGTATTTT,CASSQRGQGASDTQYF
TRBJ2-3,.,TRBV6-1,once,TGTGCCAGCAGTGAAGGACCTAGCCCAGATACGCAGTATTTT,CASSEGPSPDTQYF
TRBJ1-3,.,TRBV19,once,TGTGCCAGTAGTTCACAGGGATATGGAAACACCATATATTTT,CASSSQGYGNTIYF
TRBJ1-2,.,TRBV27,.,TGTGCCAGCGCTCGGGTAGAAGACTATGGCTACACCTTC,CASARVEDYGYTF
TRBJ1-5,.,TRBV6-1,.,TGTGCCAGCAGTGAATACGGGACAAGGGGTACAGGCAATCAGCCCCAGCATTTT,CASSEYGTRGTGNQPQHF
TRBJ1-1,.,TRBV5-1,.,TGCGCCAGCAGCGTATCCGGGACAAACACTGAAGCTTTCTTT,CASSVSGTNTEAFF
TRBJ1-5,.,TRBV19,.,TGTGCCAGTAGTATAGGAGGTCTTCTCAATCAGCCCCAGCATTTT,CASSIGGLLNQPQHF
TRBJ1-4,TRBD1,TRBV25-1,.,TGTGCCAGCAGGAAGGGACAGGGGGTAAATGAAAAACTGTTTTTT,CASRKGQGVNEKLFF
TRBJ2-7,.,TRBV27,.,TGTGCCACTCGTGGGGGGGCGGGCTCCTACGAGCAGTACTTC,CATRGGAGSYEQYF
TRBJ1-6,.,TRBV27,.,TGTGCCAGCAGTTTTCGGCAGGCCAATTCACCCCTCCACTTT,CASSFRQANSPLHF
TRBJ1-1,.,TRBV7-2,once,TGTGCCAGCAGCCCCAGCGGCGCGAACACTGAAGCTTTCTTT,CASSPSGANTEAFF
TRBJ2-5,.,TRBV14,.,TGTGCCAGCAGCCAACGGGAGACCCAGTACTTC,CASSQRETQYF
TRBJ2-2,.,TRBV7-2,few,TGTGCCAGCAGCTTCGGCGGGGTGAACACCGGGGAGCTGTTTTTT,CASSFGGVNTGELFF
TRBJ1-2,TRBD1,TRBV2,few,TGTGCCAGCAGCCCCCAGGGACAGGGCTACACCTTC,CASSPQGQGYTF
TRBJ1-1,.,TRBV12-3/TRBV12-4,.,TGTGCCAGCAAGCGGGGGCCAAACACTGAAGCTTTCTTT,CASKRGPNTEAFF
TRBJ1-2,.,TRBV28,.,TGTGCCAGCAGTTTATTATCAGGGATTCATGGCTACACCTTC,CASSLLSGIHGYTF
TRBJ2-2,TRBD1,TRBV27,.,TGTGCCAGCAGTACGGGACAGACGAACACCGGGGAGCTGTTTTTT,CASSTGQTNTGELFF
TRBJ1-4,TRBD1,TRBV5-1,.,TGCGCCAGCAGCTCGACAGGGTCAACTAATGAAAAACTGTTTTTT,CASSSTGSTNEKLFF
TRBJ2-7,.,TRBV19,.,TGTGCCAGTAGTGCGGCCATCGGAAACTCCTACGAGCAGTACTTC,CASSAAIGNSYEQYF
TRBJ2-7,.,TRBV11-2,few,TGTGCCAGCAGCTTAGTGGGGGGTTACGAGCAGTACTTC,CASSLVGGYEQYF
TRBJ2-2,TRBD2,TRBV29-1,.,TGCAGCGTGGTAACCGGGACTAGCGGGACCGGGGAGCTGTTTTTT,CSVVTGTSGTGELFF
TRBJ1-1,.,TRBV6-5,.,TGTGCCAGCAGTTTACAGGGTTCGGACACTGAAGCTTTCTTT,CASSLQGSDTEAFF
TRBJ1-2,.,TRBV6-1,.,TGTGCCAGCAGTGATTCTGGCAGGTTAGGCTATGGCTACACCTTC,CASSDSGRLGYGYTF
TRBJ1-1,.,TRBV3-1/TRBV3-2,.,TGTGCCAGCGGAAAAGCGGGGCCCGAGACTGAAGCTTTCTTT,CASGKAGPETEAFF
TRBJ2-7,TRBD1,TRBV7-2,.,TGTGCCAGCAGCCCGAGGGGGACAGCCTCCTACGAGCAGTACTTC,CASSPRGTASYEQYF
TRBJ2-4,TRBD1,TRBV19,once,TGTGCCAGTAGTAATGGACAGGGCATGTTGGACATTCAGTACTTC,CASSNGQGMLDIQYF
TRBJ1-3,.,TRBV18,.,TGTGCCAGCTCACCAGGAGGGGTTCACACCATATATTTT,CASSPGGVHTIYF
TRBJ1-1,.,TRBV27,.,TGTGCCAGCTTCAGGGATGGGTTCGGTGAAGCTTTCTTT,CASFRDGFGEAFF
TRBJ1-1,TRBD1,TRBV19,.,TGTGCCAGTAGTCGGGACAGGGTGAACACTGAAGCTTTCTTT,CASSRDRVNTEAFF
TRBJ2-1,TRBD2,TRBV5-4,.,TGTGCCAGCAGCACGGGAGGGCAATACAATGAGCAGTTCTTC,CASSTGGQYNEQFF
TRBJ1-4,TRBD1,TRBV19,.,TGTGCCAGTAGTATTTGGACAGGGGCGAGGGAAAAACTGTTTTTT,CASSIWTGAREKLFF
TRBJ1-4,TRBD1,TRBV29-1,.,TGCAGCGTACAGGGGGCAGGGTATGAAAAACTGTTTTTT,CSVQGAGYEKLFF
TRBJ1-1,TRBD1,TRBV28,.,TGTGCCAGCACTGCGGGACAGATGAACACTGAAGCTTTCTTT,CASTAGQMNTEAFF
TRBJ1-3,TRBD1,TRBV7-7,.,TGTGCTAGCAGCTTAAGGGACAGGGGGCAATCTGGAAACACCATATATTTT,CASSLRDRGQSGNTIYF
TRBJ1-1,.,TRBV2,.,TGTGCCAGCAGGCCCAGCGGGGGGGCTGAAGCTTTCTTT,CASRPSGGAEAFF
TRBJ1-5,.,TRBV6-6,.,TGTGCCAGCAGTTACCCCTCCGGGGGGGGCAATCAGCCCCAGCATTTT,CASSYPSGGGNQPQHF
TRBJ1-3,.,TRBV4-2,.,TGTGCCAGCAGCCAAGACCGGGGGAGTGGTGGAAACACCATATATTTT,CASSQDRGSGGNTIYF
TRBJ1-2,.,TRBV6-2/TRBV6-3,once,TGTGCCAGCAGTTGGACAGAACAGAGCGGCTACACCTTC,CASSWTEQSGYTF
TRBJ2-7,.,TRBV15,.,TGTGCCACCAGCAGAGGAACAGGGTTTTTGTACGAGCAGTACTTC,CATSRGTGFLYEQYF
TRBJ1-6,.,TRBV19,once,TGTGCCAGTAGTAACCCTTCAGGGAATTCACCCCTCCACTTT,CASSNPSGNSPLHF
TRBJ1-1,.,TRBV29-1,.,TGCAGCGTTGTGTCTGGGTACAGCACTGAAGCTTTCTTT,CSVVSGYSTEAFF